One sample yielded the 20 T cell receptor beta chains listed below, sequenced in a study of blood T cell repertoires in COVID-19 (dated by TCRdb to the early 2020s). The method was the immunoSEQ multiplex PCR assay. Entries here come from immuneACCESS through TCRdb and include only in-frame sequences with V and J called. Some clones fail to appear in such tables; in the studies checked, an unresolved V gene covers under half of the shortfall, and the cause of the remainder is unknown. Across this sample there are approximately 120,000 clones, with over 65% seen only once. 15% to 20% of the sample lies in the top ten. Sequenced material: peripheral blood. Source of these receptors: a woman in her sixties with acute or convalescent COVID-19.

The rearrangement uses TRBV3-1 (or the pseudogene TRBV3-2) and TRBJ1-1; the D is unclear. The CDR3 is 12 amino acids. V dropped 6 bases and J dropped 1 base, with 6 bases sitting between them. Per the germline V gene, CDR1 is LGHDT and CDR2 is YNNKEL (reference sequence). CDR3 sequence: CASSRKNTEAFF. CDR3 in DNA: TGTGCCAGCAGTCGTAAGAACACTGAAGCTTTCTTT.

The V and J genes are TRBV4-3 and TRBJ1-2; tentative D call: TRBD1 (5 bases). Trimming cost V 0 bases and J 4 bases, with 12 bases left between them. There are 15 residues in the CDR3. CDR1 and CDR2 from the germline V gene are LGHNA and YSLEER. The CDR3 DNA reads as TGCGCCAGCAGCCAAGACCCGGGACTGCCCTATGGCTACACCTTC. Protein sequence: CASSQDPGLPYGYTF.

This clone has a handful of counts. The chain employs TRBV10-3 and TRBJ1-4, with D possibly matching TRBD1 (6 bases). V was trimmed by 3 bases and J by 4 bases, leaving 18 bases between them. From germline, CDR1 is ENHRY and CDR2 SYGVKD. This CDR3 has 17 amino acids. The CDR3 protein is CAISDQARGGFNEKLFF. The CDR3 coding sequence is TGTGCCATCAGTGACCAAGCAAGGGGGGGATTTAATGAAAAACTGTTTTTT.

The DNA of the CDR3 is TGTGCCAGCAGCGCCCGCCTAGCGACCTACCAAGAGACCCAGTACTTC. Its translation: CASSARLATYQETQYF. This chain connects TRBV9 to TRBJ2-5, with D perhaps matching TRBD2 (6 bases). The V gene's germline CDR1 is SGDLS and CDR2 YYNGEE. The V and J ends lost 3 bases and 0 bases respectively, with 15 bases between them. This CDR3 region has 16 residues.

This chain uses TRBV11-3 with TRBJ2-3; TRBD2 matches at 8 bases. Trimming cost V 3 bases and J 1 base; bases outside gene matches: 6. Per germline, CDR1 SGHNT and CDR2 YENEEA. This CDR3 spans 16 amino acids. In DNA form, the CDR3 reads TGTGCCAGCAGCTTCTCCGGGAGGGCGGGCACAGATACGCAGTATTTT. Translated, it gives CASSFSGRAGTDTQYF.

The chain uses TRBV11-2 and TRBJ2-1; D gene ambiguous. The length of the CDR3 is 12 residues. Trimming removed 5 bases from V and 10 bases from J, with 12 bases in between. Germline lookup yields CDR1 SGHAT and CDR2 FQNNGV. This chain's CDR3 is CASSAPIGEQFF. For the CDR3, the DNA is TGTGCCAGCAGCGCCCCCATCGGGGAGCAGTTCTTC.

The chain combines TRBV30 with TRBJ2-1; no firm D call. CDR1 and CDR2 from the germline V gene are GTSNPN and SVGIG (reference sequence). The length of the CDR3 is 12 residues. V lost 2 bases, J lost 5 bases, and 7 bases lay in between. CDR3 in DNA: TGTGCCTGGAGTCCAGAAAACAATGAGCAGTTCTTC. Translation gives CAWSPENNEQFF.

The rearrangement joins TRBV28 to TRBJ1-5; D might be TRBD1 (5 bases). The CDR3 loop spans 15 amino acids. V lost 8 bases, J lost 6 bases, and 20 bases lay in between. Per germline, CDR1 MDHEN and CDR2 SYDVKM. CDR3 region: CASYRGGGGPQPQHF. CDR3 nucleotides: TGTGCCAGCTATCGGGGGGGAGGCGGCCCTCAGCCCCAGCATTTT.

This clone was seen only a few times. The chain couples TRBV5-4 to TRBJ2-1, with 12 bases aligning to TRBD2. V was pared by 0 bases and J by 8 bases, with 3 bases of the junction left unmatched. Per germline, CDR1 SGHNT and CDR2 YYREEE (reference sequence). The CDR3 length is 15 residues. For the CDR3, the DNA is TGTGCCAGCAGCTTGGCTAGCGGGGGGGCCTATGAGCAGTTCTTC. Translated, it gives CASSLASGGAYEQFF. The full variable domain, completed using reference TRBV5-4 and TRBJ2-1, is ETGVTQSPTHLIKTRGQQVTLRCSSQSGHNTVSWYQQALGQGPQFIFQYYREEENGRGNFPPRFSGLQFPNYSSELNVNALELDDSALYLCASSLASGGAYEQFFGPGTRLTVL.

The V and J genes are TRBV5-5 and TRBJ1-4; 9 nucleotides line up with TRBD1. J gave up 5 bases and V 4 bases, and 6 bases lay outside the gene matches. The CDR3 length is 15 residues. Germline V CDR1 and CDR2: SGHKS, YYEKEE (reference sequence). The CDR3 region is CASSVRQGGNEKLFF. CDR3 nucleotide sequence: TGTGCCAGCAGCGTAAGACAGGGGGGGAATGAAAAACTGTTTTTT.

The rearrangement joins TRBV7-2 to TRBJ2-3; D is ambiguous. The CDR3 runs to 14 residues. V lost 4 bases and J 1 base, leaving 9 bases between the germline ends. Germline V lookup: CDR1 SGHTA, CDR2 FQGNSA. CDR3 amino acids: CASSSRQGTDTQYF. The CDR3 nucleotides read TGTGCCAGCAGCTCACGTCAGGGCACAGATACGCAGTATTTT.

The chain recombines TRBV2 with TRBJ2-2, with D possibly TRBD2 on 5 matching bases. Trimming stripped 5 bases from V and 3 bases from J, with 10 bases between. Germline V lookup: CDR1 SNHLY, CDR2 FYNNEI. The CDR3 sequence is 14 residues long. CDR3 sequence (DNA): TGTGCCAGCAGTTCTCGGGATTACACCGGGGAGCTGTTTTTT. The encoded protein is CASSSRDYTGELFF.

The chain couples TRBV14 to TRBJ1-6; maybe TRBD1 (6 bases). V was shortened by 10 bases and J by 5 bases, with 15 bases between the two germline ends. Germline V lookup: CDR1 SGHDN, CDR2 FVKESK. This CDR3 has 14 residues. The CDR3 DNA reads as TGTGCCACCTCGACAGGTCGGGATAATTCACCCCTCCACTTT. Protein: CATSTGRDNSPLHF.

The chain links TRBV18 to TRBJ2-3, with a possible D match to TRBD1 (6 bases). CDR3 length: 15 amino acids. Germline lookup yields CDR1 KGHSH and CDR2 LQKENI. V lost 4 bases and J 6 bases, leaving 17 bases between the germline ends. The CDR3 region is CASSLTTGVIDTQYF. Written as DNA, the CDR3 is TGTGCCAGCTCACTAACGACAGGAGTCATTGATACGCAGTATTTT.

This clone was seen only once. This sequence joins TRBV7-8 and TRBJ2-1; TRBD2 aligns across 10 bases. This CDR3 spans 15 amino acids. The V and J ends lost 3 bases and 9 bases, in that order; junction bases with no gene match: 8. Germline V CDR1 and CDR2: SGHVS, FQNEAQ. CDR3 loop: CASSFSSGGVTEQFF. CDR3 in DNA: TGTGCCAGCAGCTTCTCTAGCGGGGGCGTCACTGAGCAGTTCTTC.

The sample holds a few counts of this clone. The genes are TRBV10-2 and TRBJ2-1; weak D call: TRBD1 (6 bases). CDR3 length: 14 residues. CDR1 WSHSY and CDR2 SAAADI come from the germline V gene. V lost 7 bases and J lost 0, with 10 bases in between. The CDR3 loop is CASTSDSSYNEQFF. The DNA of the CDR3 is TGCGCCAGCACATCGGACAGCTCCTACAATGAGCAGTTCTTC.

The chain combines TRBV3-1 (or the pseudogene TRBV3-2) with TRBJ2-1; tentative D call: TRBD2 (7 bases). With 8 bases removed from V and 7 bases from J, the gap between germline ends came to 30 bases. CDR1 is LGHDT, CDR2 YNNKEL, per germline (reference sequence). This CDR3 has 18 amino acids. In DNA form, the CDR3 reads TGTGCCAGCCGCCCTCGGGGGGCCGCCCTCGGCGGTGGGAATGAGCAGTTCTTC. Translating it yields CASRPRGAALGGGNEQFF.

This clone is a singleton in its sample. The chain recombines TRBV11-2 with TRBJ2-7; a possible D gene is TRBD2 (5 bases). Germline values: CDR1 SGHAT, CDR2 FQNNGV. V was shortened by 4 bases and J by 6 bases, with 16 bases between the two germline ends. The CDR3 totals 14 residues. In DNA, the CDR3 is TGTGCCAGCAGCTCCGAGGTCCCGGGGTCCGAGCAGTACTTC. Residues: CASSSEVPGSEQYF.

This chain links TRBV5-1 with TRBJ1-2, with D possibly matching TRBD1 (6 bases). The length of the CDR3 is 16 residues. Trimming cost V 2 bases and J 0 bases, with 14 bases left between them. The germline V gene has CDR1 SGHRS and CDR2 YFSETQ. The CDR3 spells CASSFGNPGANYGYTF. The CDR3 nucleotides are TGCGCCAGCAGCTTCGGTAACCCAGGGGCTAACTATGGCTACACCTTC.

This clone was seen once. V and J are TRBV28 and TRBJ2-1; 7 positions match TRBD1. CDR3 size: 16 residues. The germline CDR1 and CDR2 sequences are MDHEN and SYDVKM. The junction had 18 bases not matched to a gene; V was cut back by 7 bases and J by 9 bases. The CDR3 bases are TGTGCCAGCACCCCTAAGGGAACAGGGGCGGTCGGTGAGCAGTTCTTC. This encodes CASTPKGTGAVGEQFF.